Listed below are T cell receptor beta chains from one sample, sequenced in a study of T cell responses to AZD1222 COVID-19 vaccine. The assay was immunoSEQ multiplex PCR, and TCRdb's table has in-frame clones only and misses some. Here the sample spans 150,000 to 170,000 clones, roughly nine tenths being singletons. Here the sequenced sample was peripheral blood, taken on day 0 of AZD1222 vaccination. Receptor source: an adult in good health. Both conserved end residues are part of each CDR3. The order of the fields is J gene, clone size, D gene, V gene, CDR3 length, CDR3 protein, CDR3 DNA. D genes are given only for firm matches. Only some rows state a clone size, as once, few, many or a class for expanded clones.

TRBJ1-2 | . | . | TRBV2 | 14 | CASSSTRVNYGYTF | TGTGCCAGCAGTTCAACCAGGGTTAACTATGGCTACACCTTC
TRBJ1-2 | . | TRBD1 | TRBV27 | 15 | CASSLSLTGGYGYTF | TGTGCCAGCAGTTTATCCCTGACAGGGGGCTATGGCTACACCTTC
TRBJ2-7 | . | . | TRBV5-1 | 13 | CASKKGDAYEQYF | TGCGCCAGCAAAAAGGGCGACGCCTACGAGCAGTACTTC
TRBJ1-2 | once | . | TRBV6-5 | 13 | CASSYLGEYGYTF | TGTGCCAGCAGTTACTTAGGGGAGTATGGCTACACCTTC
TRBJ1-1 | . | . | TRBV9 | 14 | CASSVDSQNTEAFF | TGTGCCAGCAGCGTAGACAGTCAGAACACTGAAGCTTTCTTT
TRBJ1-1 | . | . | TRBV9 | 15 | CASSPEGSGAHPLFF | TGTGCCAGCAGCCCCGAGGGTTCGGGGGCGCATCCCCTATTCTTT
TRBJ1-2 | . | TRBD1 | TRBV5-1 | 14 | CASSPVQGRDGYTF | TGCGCCAGCAGCCCCGTACAGGGGAGGGATGGCTACACCTTC
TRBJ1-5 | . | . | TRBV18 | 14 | CASSPRRENQPQHF | TGTGCCAGCTCACCCAGACGGGAAAATCAGCCCCAGCATTTT
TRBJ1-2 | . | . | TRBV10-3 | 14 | CAVRTLGLLEGYTF | TGTGCCGTGAGGACCCTTGGACTACTTGAGGGCTACACCTTC
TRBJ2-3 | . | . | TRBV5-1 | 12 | CASSLTTDTQYF | TGCGCCAGCAGCTTAACCACAGATACGCAGTATTTT
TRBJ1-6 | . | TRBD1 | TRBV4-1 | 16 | CASSQQQGAYNSPLHF | TGCGCCAGCAGCCAACAACAGGGGGCCTATAATTCACCCCTCCACTTT
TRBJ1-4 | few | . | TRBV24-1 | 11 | CATSENEKLFF | TGTGCCACCAGTGAGAATGAAAAACTGTTTTTT
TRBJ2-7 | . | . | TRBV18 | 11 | CASSDSYEQYF | TGTGCCAGCTCAGACAGTTACGAGCAGTACTTC
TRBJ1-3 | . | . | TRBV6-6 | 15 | CASSKTTGVGNTIYF | TGTGCCAGCAGCAAAACCACAGGAGTTGGAAACACCATATATTTT
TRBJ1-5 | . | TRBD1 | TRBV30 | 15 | CAWKISGTGDQPQHF | TGTGCCTGGAAAATATCCGGGACAGGGGATCAGCCCCAGCATTTT
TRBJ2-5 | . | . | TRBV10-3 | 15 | CAISPRDSGEETQYF | TGTGCCATCAGTCCCCGGGACAGCGGGGAGGAGACCCAGTACTTC
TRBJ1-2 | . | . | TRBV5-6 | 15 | CASSSVRSNRRGYTF | TGTGCCAGCAGCTCCGTTCGGTCAAACCGGAGGGGCTACACCTTC